This T cell receptor (beta chain) appears in the sequencing data of a study of brain T cells in children with intractable seizures (dated by TCRdb to the early 2020s). About the investigation overall: Resected brain tissue from 45 to 60 pediatric epilepsy surgery cases was first screened for immune gene transcripts using a NanoString immunology panel. Among the roughly 12 selected surgery cases, eight also had pre-surgery blood sequenced, leaving four with brain tissue only.

The investigation overall reported the following: Because sequencing depth differed between pre- and post-surgery blood, the absence of clones from the pre-surgery sample may reflect undersampling. Viral specificity was inferred solely from CDR3 sequence similarity, and the HCMV serostatus of the patients was not known.

The sample's time point label is to be understood as: resected brain tissue, or blood drawn just prior to surgery. The surgery cases with the highest brain T cell transcript signatures were chosen for TCR beta chain sequencing of brain tissue, and also of blood when blood was available. Patients had been treated with at least one anti-epileptic drug before surgery. The TCR-sequenced patients were children whose drug-resistant epilepsy was caused by tuberous sclerosis complex, focal cortical dysplasia, Rasmussen encephalitis or hemimegalencephaly. Blood samples were collected immediately before the epilepsy surgery. Bulk genomic DNA was isolated from unsorted brain tissue and whole blood using the Monarch genomic DNA purification kit. Turning to this clone: The antigen it recognizes is unknown. Base qualities are not provided; no much larger clone lies one nucleotide away.

The immunoSEQ assay was used to generate TCR beta chain sequences from genomic DNA. In the original analysis: CDR3 sequences that did not begin with the conserved framework cysteine at position 104 were removed by hand. To get clonality, the normalized Shannon's Diversity Index was subtracted from one, giving values from 0 (maximal diversity) to 1 (oligoclonal). Differences in the frequency of the same CDR3 between samples, such as brain versus blood, were assessed with chi-squared comparison-of-proportions tests. Public clonotypes were identified through searches of immuneACCESS, and similarity to known antiviral clonotypes was evaluated with the VDJdb browser. TCRdb stores this immuneACCESS table with in-frame sequences only. Part of the clones is absent; in the studies checked, under half of the shortfall reflects unresolved V genes, and no reason is known for the rest. The DNA was the basis for D and trimming; V, J and clone size are from that table. The sample contains 95,000 to 120,000 clones, around 94% of them found a single time. The top ten clonotypes cover 3.8% of the sample.

Counted from cysteine to phenylalanine, this CDR3 has 17 amino acids. The kept DNA is CDR3 alone, 51 bases in frame from the first base. The germline V end is reduced by 5 bases and the J end by 1 base; junction bases left unmatched: 8. The germline V gene supplies CDR1 MDHEN and CDR2 SYDVKM. The sequence links TRBV28 to TRBJ2-6; a stretch of 7 junction bases matches TRBD2. This receptor was taken from a boy in the first two years of life with hemimegalencephaly and intractable seizures. The sequencing used peripheral blood, collected at surgery. For the CDR3, the sequence is CASSGRGVISGANVLTF. The DNA sequence follows: TGTGCCAGCAGTGGCCGGGGGGTAATATCTGGGGCCAACGTCCTGACTTTC.